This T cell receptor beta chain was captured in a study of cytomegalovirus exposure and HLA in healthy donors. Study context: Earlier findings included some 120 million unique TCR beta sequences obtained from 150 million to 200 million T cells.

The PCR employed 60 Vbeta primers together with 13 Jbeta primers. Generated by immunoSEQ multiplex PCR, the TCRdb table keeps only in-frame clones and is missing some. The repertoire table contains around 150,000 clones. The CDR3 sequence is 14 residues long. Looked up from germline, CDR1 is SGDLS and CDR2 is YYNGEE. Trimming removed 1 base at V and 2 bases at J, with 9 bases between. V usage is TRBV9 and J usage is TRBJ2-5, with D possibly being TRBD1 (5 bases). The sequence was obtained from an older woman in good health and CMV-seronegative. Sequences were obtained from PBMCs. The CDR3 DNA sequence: TGTGCCAGCAGCGTACAGGGCGGACAAGAGACCCAGTACTTC. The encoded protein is CASSVQGGQETQYF.